This TCR beta chain was found in a study of T cell responses to AZD1222 COVID-19 vaccine. Broader study findings: Spike-specific TCR repertoires showed rising breadth and depth after two AZD1222 doses. Repertoire sampling occurred only after the peak T cell response. CD4 TCRs associated with vaccination spanned spike, dominating at 160-218 and 743-854. The number of AZD1222 recipients seropositive at baseline was only 5 to 7.

As for this clone: Its antigen is currently unknown.

Profiling relied on immunoSEQ multiplex PCR, and the TCRdb table lists in-frame clones only, not all of them. The sample shows roughly 130,000 clones, around 84% of them seen only once. Trimming removed 2 bases from V and 0 bases from J; junction bases left unmatched: 2. Looked up from germline, CDR1 is MNHEY and CDR2 is SMNVEV (reference sequence). The CDR3 runs to 16 residues. This material consisted of peripheral blood, taken on day 0 of AZD1222 vaccination. This TCR was recovered from an adult in good health. The chain links TRBV27 to TRBJ2-2, with TRBD1 identical over 8 bases. In nucleotides, the CDR3 is TGTGCCAGCAGTTTACCGGGACAGGCGAACACCGGGGAGCTGTTTTTT. This translates into CASSLPGQANTGELFF.